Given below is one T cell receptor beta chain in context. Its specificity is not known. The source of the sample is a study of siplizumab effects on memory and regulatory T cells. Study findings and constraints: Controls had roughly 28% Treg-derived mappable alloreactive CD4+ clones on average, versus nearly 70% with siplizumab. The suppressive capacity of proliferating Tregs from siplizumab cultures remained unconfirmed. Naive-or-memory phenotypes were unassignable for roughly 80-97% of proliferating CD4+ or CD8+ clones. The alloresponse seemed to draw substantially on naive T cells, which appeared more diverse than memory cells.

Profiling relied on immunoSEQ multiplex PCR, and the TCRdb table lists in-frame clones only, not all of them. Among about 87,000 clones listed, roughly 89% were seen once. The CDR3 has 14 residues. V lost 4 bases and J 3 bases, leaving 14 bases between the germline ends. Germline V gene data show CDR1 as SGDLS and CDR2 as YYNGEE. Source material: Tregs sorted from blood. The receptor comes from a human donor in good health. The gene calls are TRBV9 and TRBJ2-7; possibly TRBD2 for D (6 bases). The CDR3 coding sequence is TGTGCCAGCAGCACGGAGGGAAGGGTCTACGAGCAGTACTTC. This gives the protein CASSTEGRVYEQYF.